These T cell receptor beta chains were read from a single sample in a study of radiotherapy plus CTLA-4 blockade in lung cancer. Profiling relied on immunoSEQ multiplex PCR, and the TCRdb table lists in-frame clones only, not all of them. Of 27,000 or so clones in the sample, approximately 80% were seen once. The material was peripheral blood, obtained from a patient treated with radiotherapy plus ipilimumab. The receptors here all came from a human donor with non-small cell lung cancer that progressed on radiotherapy plus ipilimumab. The CDR3 runs from the conserved cysteine through the conserved F or W. Each record gives: J gene, D gene, clone size, V gene, CDR3 DNA, CDR3 protein. The D gene is left open where the match is weak. Only part of the rows carry a size: once, few, many, or a class if the clone is expanded.

>TRBJ1-1|.|.|TRBV28
TGTGCCAGCAGTTTTGGGCAGGGGACCACTGAAGCTTTCTTT
CASSFGQGTTEAFF
>TRBJ1-2|.|once|TRBV28
TGTGCCAGCAGTCCCCCTGACAGCAACCCGTATGGCTACACCTTC
CASSPPDSNPYGYTF
>TRBJ1-1|.|.|TRBV11-1
TGTGCCAGCAGCTTGCTACCCCGGGCTGAGATGAACACTGAAGCTTTCTTT
CASSLLPRAEMNTEAFF
>TRBJ2-1|TRBD1|.|TRBV5-4
TGTGCCAGCAGCTTGGCCACAGGGGACAATGAGCAGTTCTTC
CASSLATGDNEQFF
>TRBJ2-7|TRBD2|.|TRBV2
TGTGCCAGCAGGGGACTAGCGGGATTCTACGAGCAGTACTTC
CASRGLAGFYEQYF
>TRBJ1-4|.|few|TRBV19
TGTGCCAGTAGCCAGAGGGCAAATAGAGTGTTTTTT
CASSQRANRVFF
>TRBJ2-1|.|once|TRBV6-1
TGTGCCAGCACCCACAAGATGACGGCCTACAATGAGCAGTTCTTC
CASTHKMTAYNEQFF
>TRBJ1-1|TRBD1|few|TRBV4-1
TGCGCCAGCAGCCAAGTATTGTTGACGGGACAGCCTGAAGCTTTCTTT
CASSQVLLTGQPEAFF
>TRBJ2-7|TRBD2|.|TRBV5-1
TGCGCCAGCAGCTTGACTAGCGGGTCCTACGAGCAGTACTTC
CASSLTSGSYEQYF
>TRBJ2-2|.|.|TRBV9
TGTGCCAGCAGCGTAGGGGCTACCGGGGAGCTGTTTTTT
CASSVGATGELFF
>TRBJ1-1|.|.|TRBV4-2
TGTGCCAGCAGCCAAGAGATTTCAGGGGCCAGAGAAGCTTTCTTT
CASSQEISGAREAFF
>TRBJ2-2|TRBD2|few|TRBV5-1
TGCGCCAGCAGCTCCAAAGGACTAGCGGGGGGCAACGGGGAGCTGTTTTTT
CASSSKGLAGGNGELFF
>TRBJ2-1|.|.|TRBV9
TGTGCCAGCAGCCCGGGACTTAACAATGAGCAGTTCTTC
CASSPGLNNEQFF
>TRBJ2-3|.|.|TRBV19
TGTGCCAGTAGTATAGCCTTGCAGGGGCCCATCACAGATACGCAGTATTTT
CASSIALQGPITDTQYF
>TRBJ2-5|.|.|TRBV2
TGTGCCAGCAGGTCTAGCGAGATACTACAAGAGACCCAGTACTTC
CASRSSEILQETQYF
>TRBJ1-2|TRBD1|.|TRBV28
TGTGCCAGCAGGAGGGGGACAGGGAACTATGGCTACACCTTC
CASRRGTGNYGYTF
>TRBJ1-5|.|.|TRBV5-1
TGCGCCAGCAGCTTCGACAGCAGCGGACAGCCCCAGCATTTT
CASSFDSSGQPQHF
>TRBJ1-3|.|.|TRBV5-1
TGCGCCAGCAGCTTGGGTAACTCTGGAAACACCATATATTTT
CASSLGNSGNTIYF
>TRBJ1-1|.|.|TRBV5-6
TGTGCCAGCAGCTTGGCCGCGAACACTGAAGCTTTCTTT
CASSLAANTEAFF
>TRBJ2-1|TRBD2|.|TRBV5-1
TGCGCCAGCAGCTCCGAAGCGGGAGGTTTCAATGAGCAGTTCTTC
CASSSEAGGFNEQFF
>TRBJ2-2|.|.|TRBV2
TGTGCCAGCAGGGCCGGTAGGACCGGGGAGCTGTTTTTT
CASRAGRTGELFF
>TRBJ2-3|TRBD1|.|TRBV28
TGTGCCAGCCGCTTCCGGGACAGGGTTTTGGATACGCAGTATTTT
CASRFRDRVLDTQYF
>TRBJ1-2|.|once|TRBV30
TGTGCCTGGAGGACCGGACATTGGGAAACTAACTATGGCTACACCTTC
CAWRTGHWETNYGYTF
>TRBJ2-1|.|once|TRBV25-1
TGTGCCAGCAGCCAATATGAGCAGTTCTTC
CASSQYEQFF
>TRBJ2-4|.|.|TRBV28
TGTGCCAGCAGTCCGGGACAGTCGGGGACTACCATTCAGTACTTC
CASSPGQSGTTIQYF
>TRBJ1-1|TRBD1|.|TRBV18
TGTGCCAGCTCTCCTGACAGGGGGACTGAAGCTTTCTTT
CASSPDRGTEAFF
>TRBJ2-3|.|.|TRBV28
TGTGCCAGTCGGGACATTAGCACAGATACGCAGTATTTT
CASRDISTDTQYF
>TRBJ2-7|TRBD1|.|TRBV5-1
TGCGCCAGCAGCTTGGACGGGACAGGACTTTCCTACGAGCAGTACTTC
CASSLDGTGLSYEQYF
>TRBJ2-7|TRBD1|.|TRBV18
TGTGCCAGCTCACCGGGACAGGGGGCGTACGAGCAGTACTTC
CASSPGQGAYEQYF
>TRBJ2-7|.|.|TRBV28
TGTGCCAGCAGTTTAGGCGCGGGCGCCGGGCAGTACTTC
CASSLGAGAGQYF
>TRBJ1-5|.|.|TRBV28
TGTGCCAGCAGCCCGTTTATTAATCAGCCCCAGCATTTT
CASSPFINQPQHF
>TRBJ2-2|.|.|TRBV19
TGTGCCAGTAGTATATGGGGACAACCCACCGGGGAGCTGTTTTTT
CASSIWGQPTGELFF
>TRBJ1-1|.|.|TRBV27
TGTGCCAGCAGTTTAAGTCCCGGTGGGAACACTGAAGCTTTCTTT
CASSLSPGGNTEAFF
>TRBJ2-3|.|.|TRBV18
TGTGCCAGCTCACCGCCTAGCACAGATACGCAGTATTTT
CASSPPSTDTQYF
>TRBJ2-3|.|.|TRBV6-5
TGTGCCAGCAGTCCCCGGGACTCGAAAGATACGCAGTATTTT
CASSPRDSKDTQYF
>TRBJ2-1|.|.|TRBV9
TGTGCCAGCAGCGACCACCCCGGGGGTGAGCAGTTCTTC
CASSDHPGGEQFF
>TRBJ2-2|TRBD1|.|TRBV18
TGTGCCAGCTCACCAACCGTCGACAGGGCGAACACCGGGGAGCTGTTTTTT
CASSPTVDRANTGELFF
>TRBJ2-5|.|.|TRBV7-9
TGTGCCAGCAGCTTAGCCGGGGATCAAGAGACCCAGTACTTC
CASSLAGDQETQYF
>TRBJ1-1|.|few|TRBV27
TGTGCCAGCAGTCCAACCGGGAACACTGAAGCTTTCTTT
CASSPTGNTEAFF
>TRBJ2-7|TRBD1|.|TRBV6-5
TGTGCCAGCAGTTCCGCGGACAGGGGGCCTTACGAGCAGTACTTC
CASSSADRGPYEQYF
>TRBJ2-1|TRBD2|.|TRBV6-5
TGTGCCAGCAGTTACGCGGGGGGCGCGGGGGGTGAGCAGTTCTTC
CASSYAGGAGGEQFF
>TRBJ2-7|.|.|TRBV4-1
TGCGCCAGCAGCCAAGGGGTCGGCAGATCCTACGAGCAGTACTTC
CASSQGVGRSYEQYF
>TRBJ2-7|TRBD1|.|TRBV28
TGTGCCAGCAGAGCCACCGGGACAGGGTTATACGAGCAGTACTTC
CASRATGTGLYEQYF
>TRBJ2-7|.|.|TRBV2
TGTGCCAGCAGTGGGCAGGACTCATCCTACGAGCAGTACTTC
CASSGQDSSYEQYF
>TRBJ2-1|TRBD2|.|TRBV4-2
TGTGCCAGCAGCCAAGATCTAGCGGACTCCTACAATGAGCAGTTCTTC
CASSQDLADSYNEQFF
>TRBJ2-1|.|.|TRBV7-2
TGTGCCAGCAGCCAATTGACAGACCCCTCATACAATGAGCAGTTCTTC
CASSQLTDPSYNEQFF
>TRBJ2-2|.|medium-sized|TRBV7-2
TGTGCCAGCACCGAGGGGGGGTCCGGGGAGCTGTTTTTT
CASTEGGSGELFF
>TRBJ2-3|TRBD2|.|TRBV5-6
TGTGCCAGCAGCGTTAGACTAGCCAGCACAGATACGCAGTATTTT
CASSVRLASTDTQYF
>TRBJ2-3|.|.|TRBV28
TGTGCCAGCAGTTTAACCTTCCCCACAGATACGCAGTATTTT
CASSLTFPTDTQYF
>TRBJ2-7|TRBD2|.|TRBV9
TGTGCCAGCAGCGTAGATGACGGGAGGGAGACCTACGAGCAGTACTTC
CASSVDDGRETYEQYF